The present entry profiles one TCR beta chain with its context. The data stem from a study of blood T cell repertoires in COVID-19. Study details: Acute-phase and convalescent COVID-19 samples originated in the United States, Italy and Spain. Nucleic acid was either cDNA or gDNA, and it came from T cells, B-cell-depleted T cells, or PBMCs.

This CDR3 contains 17 residues. Looked up from germline, CDR1 is LGHNA and CDR2 is YSLEER. With V trimmed by 2 bases and J by 5 bases, 7 bases remained unmatched. Under the authors' procedure: Amplification of reference gene primers provided the estimated nucleated cell counts. Profiling relied on immunoSEQ multiplex PCR, and the TCRdb table lists in-frame clones only, not all of them. The D gene and trimming were derived from the DNA, and the V and J assignments and clone size from that table. The top ten clones hold 5.5% to 7% of a sample with more than 45,000 clones, roughly 84% of them seen once.

Material for sequencing was peripheral blood. The chain couples TRBV4-3 to TRBJ2-3; TRBD2 matches 13 bases. The sequence was obtained from a woman aged 55-70 years with acute or convalescent COVID-19. CDR3 DNA sequence: TGCGCCAGCAGCCAATCCTTACTAGCGGGGGGGGGAGATACGCAGTATTTT. The encoded protein is CASSQSLLAGGGDTQYF.